Each of the 25 T cell receptor beta chains below was sequenced from the same sample in a study of cytomegalovirus exposure and HLA in healthy donors. The PCR was carried out with 60 Vbeta primers and 13 Jbeta primers. Clones were sequenced by immunoSEQ multiplex PCR, and TCRdb holds only the in-frame ones, with some missing. The table has 150,000 to 200,000 clones, about four fifths seen once. Sequenced: PBMCs. The receptors were gathered from a woman between 45 and 65 years old in good health and CMV-seronegative.

This clone was seen just once. The CDR3 spells CARPPGTSEQYF. The DNA of the CDR3 is TGTGCCAGACCCCCGGGAACATCAGAGCAGTACTTC. V is TRBV28 and J is TRBJ2-7, with D perhaps TRBD2 (5 bases). Germline loops: CDR1 MDHEN, CDR2 SYDVKM. Trimming cost V 9 bases and J 7 bases, with 16 bases left between them. The CDR3 consists of 12 residues.

The rearrangement links TRBV11-2 to TRBJ2-7; D perhaps matches TRBD1 (6 bases). The germline CDR1 and CDR2 sequences are SGHAT and FQNNGV. V gave up 5 bases and J gave up 2 bases, with 13 bases separating them. The CDR3 runs 14 residues. The CDR3 protein is CASSLGTLTYEQYF. Written as DNA, the CDR3 is TGTGCCAGCAGCCTCGGGACACTCACCTACGAGCAGTACTTC.

V is TRBV5-4 and J is TRBJ2-1; 12 nucleotides agree with TRBD2. Per germline, CDR1 SGHNT and CDR2 YYREEE (reference sequence). This CDR3 region has 16 residues. With 2 bases clipped from V and 10 bases from J, the junction kept 10 bases outside the gene matches. The CDR3: CASSLPGLAGPGEQFF. Here the CDR3 DNA reads TGTGCCAGCAGCTTACCGGGACTAGCGGGTCCCGGGGAGCAGTTCTTC.

The chain links TRBV21-1 to TRBJ2-7; the listed D gene, TRBD2, was not tested against the DNA. TRBV21-1 counts as a pseudogene. The CDR3 totals 15 residues. CDR3 DNA: TGTGCCAGCAGCCCCGGACTAGCGGGCTCCTACGAGCAGTACTTC. This translates into CASSPGLAGSYEQYF.

This CDR3 reads CASSLSKTSGLGHGELFF. CDR3 nucleotides: TGTGCCAGCAGCTTATCTAAAACTAGCGGGTTGGGGCACGGGGAGCTGTTTTTT. The chain uses TRBV7-8 and TRBJ2-2; the match to TRBD2 covers 9 bases. The germline CDR1 and CDR2 sequences are SGHVS and FQNEAQ. With 2 bases clipped from V and 7 bases from J, the junction kept 14 bases outside the gene matches. This CDR3 has 18 residues.

This chain joins TRBV6-1 and TRBJ2-2; tentative D call: TRBD1 (6 bases). V dropped 2 bases and J dropped 3 bases, with 7 bases sitting between them. The CDR3 is 14 residues long. Germline loops: CDR1 MNHNS, CDR2 SASEGT. CDR3 DNA: TGTGCCAGCAGTGAAAAGGGGGACACCGGGGAGCTGTTTTTT. Residues: CASSEKGDTGELFF.

V and J are TRBV28 and TRBJ1-2; D ambiguous. The CDR3 length is 11 residues. Deletions cut 7 bases from V and 3 bases from J, with 6 bases between. CDR1 and CDR2 from the germline V gene are MDHEN and SYDVKM. Written as DNA, the CDR3 is TGTGCCAGCAAAGAGGACTATGGCTACACCTTC. It is translated as CASKEDYGYTF.

This sequence joins TRBV28 and TRBJ1-2; TRBD1 agrees at 7 bases. V was pared by 8 bases and J by 0 bases, with 3 bases of the junction left unmatched. CDR1 is MDHEN and CDR2 is SYDVKM in the germline V gene. The CDR3 is 13 amino acids. This chain's CDR3 is CASGQETNYGYTF. Written as DNA, the CDR3 is TGTGCCAGCGGACAGGAAACTAACTATGGCTACACCTTC.

The chain employs TRBV6-6 and TRBJ2-1, with TRBD1 matching 10 bases. Germline V gene data show CDR1 as MNHNY and CDR2 as SVGAGI (reference sequence). V trimming: 5 bases; J trimming: 9 bases; junction bases outside the gene matches: 7. CDR3 length: 14 amino acids. Here the CDR3 reads CASSGRGQGTEQFF. The CDR3 coding sequence is TGTGCCAGCAGTGGCCGGGGACAGGGGACTGAGCAGTTCTTC.

The chain links TRBV6-1 to TRBJ2-1; tentatively, D is TRBD1 (7 bases). CDR1 is MNHNS, CDR2 SASEGT, per germline. This CDR3 spans 17 amino acids. V was pared by 0 bases and J by 7 bases, with 19 bases between. CDR3 nucleotide sequence: TGTGCCAGCAGTGAAGCGCTTGGCAGGGGGGACCTGAATGAGCAGTTCTTC. Protein sequence: CASSEALGRGDLNEQFF.

The chain couples TRBV7-2 to TRBJ1-3; TRBD1 matches at 7 bases. This CDR3 spans 17 amino acids. Losses at the gene ends were 4 bases for V and 4 bases for J; bases not matched to a gene: 13. Germline V CDR1 and CDR2: SGHTA, FQGNSA. CDR3 nucleotide sequence: TGTGCCAGCAGCTCTCTCGTCCGGACAGGCCTAGGAAACACCATATATTTT. It encodes CASSSLVRTGLGNTIYF.

This clone was observed a few times. CDR3 coding DNA: TGTGCCAGCAGCCAGAGCAGGGGTTTGGGGGAAAAACTGTTTTTT. It is translated as CASSQSRGLGEKLFF. The gene calls are TRBV4-2 and TRBJ1-4, with D possibly being TRBD1 (6 bases). CDR1 LGHNA and CDR2 YNFKEQ come from the germline V gene. V was clipped by 3 bases and J by 8 bases, with 16 bases between them. This CDR3 is built from 15 residues.

The chain couples TRBV9 to TRBJ2-5, with D perhaps TRBD2 (6 bases). The CDR3 has 15 amino acids. The germline V gene has CDR1 SGDLS and CDR2 YYNGEE. Trimming shortened V by 3 bases and J by 2 bases, and 14 bases separated the two germline ends. CDR3 DNA sequence: TGTGCCAGCAGCGCCTCTCTAGCGTCGCAAGAGACCCAGTACTTC. The encoded protein is CASSASLASQETQYF.

The gene calls are TRBV6-1 and TRBJ2-4; 9 bases match TRBD2. J was trimmed by 8 bases and V by 1 base; bases with no gene match: 9. CDR1 is MNHNS and CDR2 is SASEGT in the germline V gene. The CDR3 runs 16 residues. As DNA, the CDR3 is TGTGCCAGCAGTGAAGGGGGCGGGGGGGCCTGGGACATTCAGTACTTC. Translated, it gives CASSEGGGGAWDIQYF.

The chain recombines TRBV9 with TRBJ2-7, with TRBD1 identical over 8 bases. The CDR3 sequence is 15 residues long. The V gene's germline CDR1 is SGDLS and CDR2 YYNGEE. V shed 0 bases, J shed 5 bases, and the junction held 7 bases outside the gene matches. The CDR3 here is CASSVVPGGFDEQYF. CDR3 sequence (DNA): TGTGCCAGCAGCGTAGTGCCAGGGGGCTTCGACGAGCAGTACTTC. Full variable domain (outside the CDR3, taken from reference TRBV9 and TRBJ2-7): DSGVTQTPKHLITATGQRVTLRCSPRSGDLSVYWYQQSLDQGLQFLIQYYNGEERAKGNILERFSAQQFPDLHSELNLSSLELGDSALYFCASSVVPGGFDEQYFGPGTRLTVT.

V is TRBV28 and J is TRBJ2-7, with TRBD2 identical over 11 bases. Germline CDR1 and CDR2: MDHEN and SYDVKM. The CDR3 extends over 15 amino acids. After removal of 7 bases from V and 4 bases from J, the junction contained 9 bases not matched to a gene. CDR3 nucleotides: TGTGCCAGCACCGTTATAGCGGGGGGGAGGTACGAGCAGTACTTC. Its translation is CASTVIAGGRYEQYF.

This sequence joins TRBV19 and TRBJ2-1; a possible D gene is TRBD2 (6 bases). Trimming removed 10 bases at V and 2 bases at J, with 15 bases between. The CDR3 loop spans 14 amino acids. Germline assignment: CDR1 LNHDA and CDR2 SQIVND (reference sequence). The CDR3 spells CATLSGVTYNEQFF. CDR3 coding DNA: TGTGCCACCTTGTCGGGGGTCACCTACAATGAGCAGTTCTTC. Full variable domain (rest looked up from reference TRBV19 and TRBJ2-1): DGGITQSPKYLFRKEGQNVTLSCEQNLNHDAMYWYRQDPGQGLRLIYYSQIVNDFQKGDIAEGYSVSREKKESFPLTVTSAQKNPTAFYLCATLSGVTYNEQFFGPGTRLTVL.

The V gene is TRBV28, the J gene TRBJ2-2; a possible D gene is TRBD1 (6 bases). Germline assignment: CDR1 MDHEN and CDR2 SYDVKM. The CDR3 is made up of 10 amino acids. V was shortened by 10 bases and J by 9 bases, with 9 bases between the two germline ends. As DNA, the CDR3 is TGTGCCACAACAGGGAGGGAGCTGTTTTTT. Its translation: CATTGRELFF.

CDR3 amino acids: CASSPVAGPTQYF. In DNA form, the CDR3 reads TGTGCCAGCTCACCGGTTGCGGGACCAACCCAGTACTTC. The genes are TRBV18 and TRBJ2-5; possibly TRBD2 for D (6 bases). This CDR3 has 13 residues. Germline values: CDR1 KGHSH, CDR2 LQKENI. The ends were cut back, 3 bases at V and 8 bases at J, with 13 bases in the middle.

The chain links TRBV9 to TRBJ1-3; 10 nucleotides agree with TRBD1. V gave up 4 bases and J gave up 0 bases; unmatched junction bases: 13. CDR3 length equals 19 residues. CDR1 is SGDLS, CDR2 YYNGEE, per germline. CDR3 in DNA: TGTGCCAGCAGCCCAAGACAGGGGGCGGCCGGATTCTCTGGAAACACCATATATTTT. This gives the protein CASSPRQGAAGFSGNTIYF. The full variable domain, in which reference TRBV9 and TRBJ1-3 provide the parts outside the CDR3, is DSGVTQTPKHLITATGQRVTLRCSPRSGDLSVYWYQQSLDQGLQFLIQYYNGEERAKGNILERFSAQQFPDLHSELNLSSLELGDSALYFCASSPRQGAAGFSGNTIYFGEGSWLTVV.

The chain uses TRBV9 and TRBJ2-3; perhaps TRBD2 as D (6 bases). Between the trimmed V and J ends, which lost 4 bases and 6 bases, there was a span of 18 bases. The CDR3 is 15 residues long. CDR1 and CDR2 from the germline V gene are SGDLS and YYNGEE. CDR3 sequence (DNA): TGTGCCAGCAGCACCTGGACTACTTTCACGGATACGCAGTATTTT. Translating it yields CASSTWTTFTDTQYF.

The chain couples TRBV13 to TRBJ2-4, with 8 bases aligning to TRBD1. The CDR3 extends over 22 amino acids. Germline V gene data show CDR1 as PRHDT and CDR2 as FYEKMQ (reference sequence). Germline trimming cut 3 bases from V and 0 bases from J; bases unmatched to any gene: 22. CDR3 nucleotides: TGTGCCAGCAGCTTCTTAGGGGGACAGGCGCTCCGTCTCGATCTAGCCAAAAACATTCAGTACTTC. This translates into CASSFLGGQALRLDLAKNIQYF.

The chain employs TRBV5-1 and TRBJ2-2; D perhaps matches TRBD2 (5 bases). The V end lost 0 bases, the J end lost 6 bases, and 12 bases lay between the germline ends. This CDR3 spans 15 amino acids. Germline CDR1 and CDR2: SGHRS and YFSETQ. Here the CDR3 reads CASSLATRAAGELFF. For the CDR3, the DNA is TGCGCCAGCAGCTTGGCTACGAGGGCCGCCGGGGAGCTGTTTTTT.

Concerning this clone itself: A junction end diverges from the germline sequence, so it may reflect a read error. The chain has TRBV18 and TRBJ2-7; possibly TRBD1 for D (5 bases). Germline lookup yields CDR1 KGHSH and CDR2 LQKENI. CDR3 size: 13 residues. CDR3 region: CAGSLRQPYEQYF. The CDR3 DNA is TGTGCCGGCTCACTTCGACAGCCCTACGAGCAGTACTTC.

The rearrangement joins TRBV6-5 to TRBJ1-2; D possibly corresponds to TRBD1 (5 bases). The CDR3 loop spans 14 amino acids. Per the germline V gene, CDR1 is MNHEY and CDR2 is SVGAGI. V dropped 5 bases and J dropped 4 bases, with 14 bases sitting between them. CDR3 amino acids: CASSEGADGYGYTF. The CDR3 coding sequence is TGTGCCAGCAGTGAAGGGGCGGACGGCTATGGCTACACCTTC.